The table lists the clone carrying this TCR beta chain with a few counts. Its antigen is currently unknown. This sample is part of a study of T-cell memory formation after mild COVID-19. Study-wide results and caveats: Pre-infection memory carried some responding clones, suggesting that cross-reactive memory joined.

The length of the CDR3 is 17 residues. Germline V gene sequence: CDR1 MGHDK, CDR2 SYGVNS. The ends were cut back, 1 base at V and 6 bases at J, with 20 bases in the middle. TCR alpha and TCR beta cDNA libraries carrying sample barcodes and UMIs were produced by 5'RACE using constant-segment primers. TCRdb re-called the 5' RACE reads with MiXCR, one entry per CDR3 protein. Of approximately 490,000 distinct CDR3 sequences listed, over 20% are singletons. The origin of this receptor is an adult woman who had mild COVID-19 (a few samples of this study predate the infection). Cell type and time point are not known. The material sequenced was PBMCs or a T cell subset sorted from them (not recorded which). The J gene is TRBJ2-3, the V gene TRBV25-1, with a tentative D call TRBD2 (6 bases). Here the CDR3 reads CASSESGRRARMDTQYF. The CDR3 coding sequence is TGTGCCAGCAGTGAATCGGGAAGGAGGGCGCGCATGGATACGCAGTATTTT.